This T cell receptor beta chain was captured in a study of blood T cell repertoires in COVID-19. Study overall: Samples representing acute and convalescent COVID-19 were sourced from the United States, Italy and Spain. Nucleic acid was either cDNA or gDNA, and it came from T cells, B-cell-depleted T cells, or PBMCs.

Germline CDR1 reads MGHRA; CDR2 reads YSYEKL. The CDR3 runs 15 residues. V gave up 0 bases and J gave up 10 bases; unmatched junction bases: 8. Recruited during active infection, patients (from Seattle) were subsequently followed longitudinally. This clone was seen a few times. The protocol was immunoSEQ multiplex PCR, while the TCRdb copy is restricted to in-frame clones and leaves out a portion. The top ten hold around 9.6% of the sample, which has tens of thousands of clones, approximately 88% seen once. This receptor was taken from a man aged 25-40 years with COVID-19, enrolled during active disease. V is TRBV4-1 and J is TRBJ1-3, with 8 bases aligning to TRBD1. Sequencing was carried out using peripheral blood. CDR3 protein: CASSQEGAGGTTIYF. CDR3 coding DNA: TGCGCCAGCAGCCAAGAAGGGGCAGGGGGCACAACCATATATTTT.